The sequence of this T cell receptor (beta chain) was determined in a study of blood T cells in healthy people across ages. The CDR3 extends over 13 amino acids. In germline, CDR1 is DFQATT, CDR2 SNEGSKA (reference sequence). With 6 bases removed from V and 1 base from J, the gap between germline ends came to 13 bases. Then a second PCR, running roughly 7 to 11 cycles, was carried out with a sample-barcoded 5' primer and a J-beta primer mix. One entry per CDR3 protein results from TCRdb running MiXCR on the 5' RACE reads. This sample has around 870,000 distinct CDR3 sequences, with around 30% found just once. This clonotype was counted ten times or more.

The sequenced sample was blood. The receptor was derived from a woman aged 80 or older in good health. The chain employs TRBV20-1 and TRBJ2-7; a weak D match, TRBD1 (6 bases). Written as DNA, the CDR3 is TGCAGTGCCGGGGACAACGGGTCCTACGAGCAGTACTTC. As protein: CSAGDNGSYEQYF.